The clone carrying this T cell receptor beta chain has just one count. The antigen remains unidentified. Its ends do not fully match the called genes, so a read error is possible. This sample is part of a study of cytomegalovirus exposure and HLA in healthy donors. Points from the study as a whole: Several of the most significant clusters appeared linked to common viral pathogens, based on a later analysis.

The germline gives CDR1 SEHNR, CDR2 FQNEAQ (reference sequence). CDR3 length: 13 amino acids. PCR used 60 Vbeta primers and 13 Jbeta primers. This table comes from immunoSEQ multiplex PCR, and its TCRdb copy is limited to in-frame clones, with some not included. The table includes roughly 120,000 clones, 84% detected once. The TCR sequence derives from a woman under 30 in good health and CMV-seropositive. The chain joins TRBV7-9 to TRBJ2-7, with 8 bases fitting TRBD2. Sequenced: PBMCs. The CDR3 is CSSSLAGGDEQYF. CDR3 bases: TGTTCCAGCAGCCTGGCGGGGGGCGACGAGCAGTACTTC.